The 27 T cell receptor beta chains given below trace back to one sample, sequenced in a study of cytomegalovirus exposure and HLA in healthy donors. Using immunoSEQ multiplex PCR, the repertoire was profiled, and TCRdb retains in-frame clones only, with some absent. Altogether 150,000 or so clones are present, roughly 86% being singletons, with the ten largest covering roughly 2.5%. Sequencing was carried out using PBMCs. The origin of the receptors is a man in his late teens or twenties in good health and CMV-seropositive.

V gene TRBV18 combines with J gene TRBJ1-2, with 9 bases aligning to TRBD1. Germline V CDR1 and CDR2: KGHSH, LQKENI. The CDR3 covers 13 residues. The trim removed 4 bases at V and 9 bases at J, leaving 6 bases unmatched. The CDR3 DNA reads as TGTGCCAGCTCACAACAGGGGGCTTTCCGCTACACCTTC. Translated: CASSQQGAFRYTF.

The rearrangement joins TRBV11-2 to TRBJ2-5; 7 nucleotides match TRBD2. The CDR3 has 15 amino acids. Germline loops: CDR1 SGHAT, CDR2 FQNNGV. With 5 bases clipped from V and 3 bases from J, the junction kept 9 bases outside the gene matches. The CDR3 loop reads CASSPRTSRKETQYF. Written as DNA, the CDR3 is TGTGCCAGCAGCCCCCGGACTAGTCGAAAAGAGACCCAGTACTTC.

The V call is TRBV13, the J call TRBJ2-5, with 10 bases fitting TRBD2. Germline values: CDR1 PRHDT, CDR2 FYEKMQ (reference sequence). This CDR3 region has 13 residues. The V segment lost 5 bases and the J segment 5 bases; nucleotides outside the gene matches: 2. CDR3 bases: TGTGCCAGCAGCGAGCGGGAGGGGGAGACCCAGTACTTC. Translating gives CASSEREGETQYF. Filled out from reference TRBV13 and TRBJ2-5, the complete variable domain reads AAGVIQSPRHLIKEKRETATLKCYPIPRHDTVYWYQQGPGQDPQFLISFYEKMQSDKGSIPDRFSAQQFSDYHSELNMSSLELGDSALYFCASSEREGETQYFGPGTRLLVL.

The chain employs TRBV15 and TRBJ2-6, with 9 bases that match TRBD2. CDR3 length: 22 amino acids. The trim removed 0 bases at V and 1 base at J, leaving 16 bases unmatched. Germline assignment: CDR1 LNHNV and CDR2 YYDKDF (reference sequence). The CDR3 here is CATSRDRGGSGRLNSGANVLTF. In nucleotides, the CDR3 is TGTGCCACCAGCAGAGATCGAGGTGGTAGCGGGAGACTCAATTCTGGGGCCAACGTCCTGACTTTC.

The genes are TRBV18 and TRBJ2-1; the match to TRBD2 covers 12 bases. This CDR3 contains 18 residues. Trimming took 2 bases from V and 0 from J; bases not matched to a gene: 5. In germline, CDR1 is KGHSH, CDR2 LQKENI. This CDR3 is CASSPLLAGGSSYNEQFF. CDR3 nucleotide sequence: TGTGCCAGCTCACCATTACTAGCGGGGGGCAGCTCCTACAATGAGCAGTTCTTC.

This clone appeared a single time. The gene calls are TRBV6-6 and TRBJ1-5, with D maybe TRBD1 (6 bases). Trimming stripped 4 bases from V and 5 bases from J, with 12 bases between. Germline V CDR1 and CDR2: MNHNY, SVGAGI (reference sequence). This CDR3 is 14 amino acids long. CDR3 sequence reads: CASSSPGGHQPQHF. The CDR3 DNA reads as TGTGCCAGCAGTTCCCCGGGGGGGCATCAGCCCCAGCATTTT.

The chain links TRBV15 to TRBJ2-7; 9 positions match TRBD1. CDR3 length: 14 residues. The ends lost 4 bases at V and 3 bases at J; junction bases unmatched: 4. From germline, CDR1 is LNHNV and CDR2 YYDKDF (reference sequence). In DNA form, the CDR3 reads TGTGCCACCAGCAAAACAGGGGGCGACTACGAGCAGTACTTC. Protein: CATSKTGGDYEQYF.

V usage is TRBV28 and J usage is TRBJ1-1, with 7 bases identical to TRBD1. This CDR3 has 16 residues. V lost 5 bases and J lost 4; bases outside the gene matches: 13. The germline CDR1 and CDR2 sequences are MDHEN and SYDVKM. The CDR3 nucleotides are TGTGCCAGCAGTCCTTCGACAGGGTGGGGTAGCACTGAAGCTTTCTTT. Protein product: CASSPSTGWGSTEAFF. The full variable domain, its missing parts supplied by reference TRBV28 and TRBJ1-1, is DVKVTQSSRYLVKRTGEKVFLECVQDMDHENMFWYRQDPGLGLRLIYFSYDVKMKEKGDIPEGYSVSREKKERFSLILESASTNQTSMYLCASSPSTGWGSTEAFFGQGTRLTVV.

The rearrangement uses TRBV6-4 and TRBJ2-1; TRBD1 might be the D (6 bases). The germline V gene has CDR1 MRHNA and CDR2 SNTAGT. The CDR3 contains 17 residues. V gave up 2 bases and J gave up 6 bases, with 20 bases separating them. DNA of the CDR3: TGTGCCAGCAGTGACCCCGATTGGGGGCGAGTGTGCAATGAGCAGTTCTTC. Translating gives CASSDPDWGRVCNEQFF.

The CDR3 DNA follows: TGCGCCAGCAGCCAGGCCGGGACAGGGGCGTTCTCTGGAAACACCATATATTTT. Protein sequence: CASSQAGTGAFSGNTIYF. The chain combines TRBV4-1 with TRBJ1-3, with 10 bases lining up with TRBD1. Germline V gives CDR1 MGHRA, CDR2 YSYEKL. Trimming removed 3 bases from V and 0 bases from J; junction bases left unmatched: 8. The CDR3 loop spans 18 amino acids.

The chain links TRBV9 to TRBJ1-2; a weak D match, TRBD1 (5 bases). Germline CDR1 SGDLS, CDR2 YYNGEE. With 7 bases removed from V and 3 bases from J, the gap between germline ends came to 13 bases. There are 13 residues in the CDR3. Written as DNA, the CDR3 is TGTGCCAGCTGGGGGGGGGAGTACTATGGCTACACCTTC. Its translation is CASWGGEYYGYTF. The entire variable domain, with the rest obtained from reference TRBV9 and TRBJ1-2, is as follows: DSGVTQTPKHLITATGQRVTLRCSPRSGDLSVYWYQQSLDQGLQFLIQYYNGEERAKGNILERFSAQQFPDLHSELNLSSLELGDSALYFCASWGGEYYGYTFGSGTRLTVV.

This rearrangement joins TRBV14 to TRBJ2-5; 8 nucleotides agree with TRBD1. After removal of 4 bases from V and 5 bases from J, the junction contained 6 bases not matched to a gene. Looked up from germline, CDR1 is SGHDN and CDR2 is FVKESK. This CDR3 is built from 14 residues. CDR3 loop: CASSPWTGTETQYF. The CDR3, as DNA: TGTGCCAGCAGCCCGTGGACAGGGACGGAGACCCAGTACTTC.

This clone was observed a single time. V usage is TRBV29-1 and J usage is TRBJ2-2; unclear D gene. With 4 bases removed from V and 4 bases from J, the gap between germline ends came to 4 bases. This CDR3 spans 11 amino acids. CDR1 and CDR2 from the germline V gene are SQVTM and ANQGSEA. The DNA for the CDR3 is TGCAGCGTTGTCAGCACCGGGGAGCTGTTTTTT. The encoded protein is CSVVSTGELFF.

This chain links TRBV15 with TRBJ2-7; TRBD1 is a possible D gene (7 bases). Germline loops: CDR1 LNHNV, CDR2 YYDKDF (reference sequence). V shed 3 bases and J shed 9 bases, with 24 bases lying between them. The CDR3 totals 16 residues. The CDR3 coding sequence is TGTGCCACCAGCAGGGACCCCGGGGGACAGTCTAGCGTGCAGTACTTC. Translating it yields CATSRDPGGQSSVQYF.

The chain combines TRBV7-2 with TRBJ2-7, with D maybe TRBD2 (5 bases). Looked up from germline, CDR1 is SGHTA and CDR2 is FQGNSA. The V gene lost 0 bases and the J gene lost 0 bases, with 6 bases spanning the gap. This CDR3 is built from 14 residues. The CDR3 DNA reads as TGTGCCAGCAGCTTAGCGGGGAGCTCCTACGAGCAGTACTTC. Translating gives CASSLAGSSYEQYF.

This clone appeared a single time. The rearrangement joins TRBV29-1 to TRBJ2-7; the match to TRBD2 covers 9 bases. J was trimmed by 2 bases and V by 6 bases; bases with no gene match: 11. The CDR3 length is 15 residues. Germline assignment: CDR1 SQVTM and CDR2 ANQGSEA. The CDR3 loop is CSVAGFGTSTYEQYF. The CDR3 DNA reads TGCAGCGTCGCCGGGTTTGGGACTAGCACCTACGAGCAGTACTTC.

The genes are TRBV7-9 and TRBJ2-2; 8 positions agree with TRBD1. J gave up 7 bases and V 5 bases, and 9 bases lay outside the gene matches. The length of the CDR3 is 15 residues. Germline V CDR1 and CDR2: SEHNR, FQNEAQ (reference sequence). The CDR3 loop reads CASSMSKTGGGELFF. The CDR3, as DNA: TGTGCCAGCAGCATGAGCAAAACAGGGGGCGGGGAGCTGTTTTTT.

The J gene is TRBJ2-7, the V gene TRBV30, with unresolved D. V was cut by 3 bases and J by 3 bases, with 6 bases left in between. From germline, CDR1 is GTSNPN and CDR2 SVGIG (reference sequence). This CDR3 region has 11 residues. Here the CDR3 DNA reads TGTGCCTGGAGAGGCGGCTACGAGCAGTACTTC. This translates into CAWRGGYEQYF.

This rearrangement joins TRBV5-5 to TRBJ1-5, with 7 bases fitting TRBD1. CDR1 is SGHKS, CDR2 YYEKEE, per germline (reference sequence). The CDR3 runs to 14 residues. J was trimmed by 3 bases and V by 2 bases; bases with no gene match: 2. The CDR3 protein is CASSFDRDNQPQHF. Written as DNA, the CDR3 is TGTGCCAGCAGCTTCGACAGGGACAATCAGCCCCAGCATTTT.

The gene calls are TRBV2 and TRBJ2-1, with TRBD2 identical over 10 bases. CDR3 size: 16 residues. From germline, CDR1 is SNHLY and CDR2 FYNNEI. Trimming cost V 6 bases and J 2 bases; bases outside gene matches: 7. CDR3 sequence reads: CASSPTSGAPYNEQFF. In DNA, the CDR3 is TGTGCCAGCAGCCCTACTAGCGGGGCCCCCTACAATGAGCAGTTCTTC.

The DNA for the CDR3 is TGTGCCAGCTCACGGGCAGGGGACCAGCCCCAGCATTTT. Protein product: CASSRAGDQPQHF. The V and J genes are TRBV18 and TRBJ1-5; tentative D call: TRBD1 (6 bases). The CDR3 is 13 residues long. Trimming stripped 4 bases from V and 7 bases from J, with 11 bases between. The germline V gene has CDR1 KGHSH and CDR2 LQKENI.

The rearrangement links TRBV5-1 to TRBJ1-1; 7 nucleotides agree with TRBD1. From germline, CDR1 is SGHRS and CDR2 YFSETQ. With 4 bases clipped from V and 2 bases from J, the junction kept 5 bases outside the gene matches. This CDR3 comprises 14 residues. DNA for the CDR3: TGCGCCAGCAGCCCAGACAGGGCCAACACTGAAGCTTTCTTT. Translated, it gives CASSPDRANTEAFF.

The chain has TRBV10-3 and TRBJ2-2; TRBD2 matches at 9 bases. Germline V gene sequence: CDR1 ENHRY, CDR2 SYGVKD. With V trimmed by 6 bases and J by 0 bases, 8 bases remained unmatched. The CDR3 has 17 residues. The CDR3 loop is CAIRIGLANANTGELFF. CDR3 nucleotide sequence: TGTGCCATCAGGATCGGACTAGCGAACGCGAACACCGGGGAGCTGTTTTTT.

To note about this clone: Other DNA sequences in the same sample also yield this CDR3. The CDR3 is CASSPSLYEQYF. The CDR3 nucleotides read TGTGCCAGCAGCCCCTCCCTCTACGAGCAGTACTTC. This chain links TRBV7-2 with TRBJ2-7; the D is unclear. Germline CDR1 and CDR2: SGHTA and FQGNSA. Trimming cost V 5 bases and J 3 bases, with 8 bases left between them. The CDR3 contains 12 residues.

V and J are TRBV27 and TRBJ2-1; 8 nucleotides line up with TRBD2. This CDR3 has 15 amino acids. Trimming removed 3 bases from V and 8 bases from J; junction bases left unmatched: 9. Germline V gives CDR1 MNHEY, CDR2 SMNVEV (reference sequence). The CDR3 DNA follows: TGTGCCAGCAGTTTGGGGACTAGTGGGTTCGATGAGCAGTTCTTC. It is translated as CASSLGTSGFDEQFF.

The V call is TRBV6-5, the J call TRBJ2-2, with TRBD2 as a possible D gene (5 bases). The CDR3 extends over 15 amino acids. Germline V gene lookup returns CDR1 MNHEY and CDR2 SVGAGI. V was shortened by 9 bases and J by 3 bases, with 17 bases between the two germline ends. The CDR3, as DNA: TGTGCCAGTTCAACGACCCCCGGGGACACCGGGGAGCTGTTTTTT. Translating gives CASSTTPGDTGELFF.

The rearrangement joins TRBV7-9 to TRBJ2-1; 7 bases are a match to TRBD1. V lost 6 bases to trimming and J lost 8 bases; unmatched junction nucleotides: 4. CDR1 is SEHNR and CDR2 is FQNEAQ in the germline V gene (reference sequence). CDR3 size: 12 residues. The CDR3 DNA is TGTGCCAGCAGTTTTACAGGGGATGAGCAGTTCTTC. Translated: CASSFTGDEQFF.